The 22 T cell receptor beta chains listed next were all sequenced from one sample in a study of blood T cells in healthy people across ages. Alongside a J-beta primer mix, a sample-barcoded 5' primer served in a second PCR lasting about 7 to 11 cycles. Using its own MiXCR run on the 5' RACE reads, TCRdb lists one record per CDR3 protein. The table shows approximately 790,000 distinct CDR3 sequences, with approximately 59% occurring only once. The sample comprised blood. These receptors all come from a man aged 25 to 40 in good health.

V is TRBV10-3 and J is TRBJ1-4; TRBD1 is a possible D gene (6 bases). Per the germline V gene, CDR1 is ENHRY and CDR2 is SYGVKD. This CDR3 contains 12 residues. V was pared by 11 bases and J by 7 bases, with 14 bases between. The CDR3 bases are TGTGCCGTGGGGGCTGATCGTGAAAAACTGTTTTTT. This encodes CAVGADREKLFF.

V and J are TRBV12-3 or TRBV12-4 and TRBJ2-7; 9 bases match TRBD1. With V trimmed by 6 bases and J by 0 bases, 6 bases remained unmatched. The CDR3 sequence is 15 residues long. CDR3 bases: TGTGCCAGCAGACGAACGGGACAGGGCTCCTACGAGCAGTACTTC. This gives the protein CASRRTGQGSYEQYF.

This clonotype has more than one count but fewer than ten. V gene TRBV7-2 combines with J gene TRBJ2-7, with D unclear. V was cut by 2 bases and J by 2 bases, with 10 bases left in between. The CDR3 extends over 14 amino acids. CDR1 and CDR2 (germline): SGHTA, FQGNSA. CDR3 sequence (DNA): TGTGCCAGCAGCTTAACGTTCCTCCCCTACGAGCAGTACTTC. This codes for CASSLTFLPYEQYF.

This chain uses TRBV2 with TRBJ2-2; no reliable D call. Germline values: CDR1 SNHLY, CDR2 FYNNEI. The V end was cut by 5 bases, the J end by 0 bases, with 10 bases between. This CDR3 has 15 residues. The CDR3: CASSPNSANTGELFF. As DNA, the CDR3 is TGTGCCAGCAGTCCTAACAGTGCGAACACCGGGGAGCTGTTTTTT.

This clonotype occurred a few times. V gene TRBV18 combines with J gene TRBJ2-5, with 7 positions matching TRBD1. Germline loops: CDR1 KGHSH, CDR2 LQKENI. After removal of 6 bases from V and 0 bases from J, the junction contained 1 base not matched to a gene. The CDR3 runs 13 residues. The CDR3, as DNA: TGTGCCAGCTCCGGGACAGACCAAGAGACCCAGTACTTC. Translation: CASSGTDQETQYF.

The chain joins TRBV4-3 to TRBJ2-1, with D uncertain. The CDR3 runs 14 residues. V was cut by 2 bases and J by 3 bases, with 8 bases left in between. The germline CDR1 and CDR2 sequences are LGHNA and YSLEER. The CDR3 here is CASSQLGIYNEQFF. The CDR3 nucleotides read TGCGCCAGCAGCCAACTAGGGATCTACAATGAGCAGTTCTTC.

The chain employs TRBV9 and TRBJ2-3; TRBD2 aligns across 9 bases. J was trimmed by 3 bases and V by 0 bases; bases with no gene match: 8. The CDR3 extends over 17 amino acids. CDR1 SGDLS and CDR2 YYNGEE come from the germline V gene. CDR3 region: CASSVEGAGGPTDTQYF. The DNA of the CDR3 is TGTGCCAGCAGCGTAGAAGGGGCGGGGGGGCCGACAGATACGCAGTATTTT.

V is TRBV6-2 or TRBV6-3 and J is TRBJ2-4; D remains unclear. The CDR3 consists of 14 residues. Germline V gives CDR1 MNHEY, CDR2 SVGEGT. The ends were cut back, 7 bases at V and 1 base at J, with 11 bases in the middle. The CDR3 reads CASKGSEAKNIQYF. The CDR3 nucleotides read TGTGCCAGCAAGGGTTCGGAGGCCAAAAACATTCAGTACTTC.

This chain connects TRBV30 to TRBJ2-1; 7 nucleotides match TRBD1. Trimming took 0 bases from V and 5 from J; bases not matched to a gene: 10. The CDR3 is 16 amino acids. Germline V lookup: CDR1 GTSNPN, CDR2 SVGIG (reference sequence). The CDR3, as DNA: TGTGCCTGGAGTGTACTTGGCAGGGGGATTAACAATGAGCAGTTCTTC. Translating it yields CAWSVLGRGINNEQFF.

This clonotype showed up just once. The chain joins TRBV7-2 to TRBJ2-1; 9 bases align to TRBD2. V shed 2 bases, J shed 8 bases, and the junction held 7 bases outside the gene matches. This CDR3 spans 15 amino acids. Germline V gene lookup returns CDR1 SGHTA and CDR2 FQGNSA. This CDR3 reads CASSLLGGGVYEQFF. The CDR3 DNA reads TGTGCCAGCAGCTTATTAGGCGGGGGGGTCTATGAGCAGTTCTTC.

This chain connects TRBV5-1 to TRBJ2-3; TRBD1 matches 11 bases. The CDR3 runs 15 residues. CDR1 SGHRS and CDR2 YFSETQ come from the germline V gene. V dropped 3 bases and J dropped 6; count of bases not matched to a gene: 6. CDR3 protein: CASSSGQGVGDTQYF. The CDR3 DNA sequence: TGCGCCAGCAGCTCGGGACAGGGGGTCGGGGATACGCAGTATTTT.

The rearrangement uses TRBV18 and TRBJ2-2, with D unclear. Trimming left V 5 bases short and J 3 bases short, with 13 bases between. Germline values: CDR1 KGHSH, CDR2 LQKENI. The length of the CDR3 is 15 residues. CDR3 sequence (DNA): TGTGCCAGCTCAAGACTGGGTTCTGACACCGGGGAGCTGTTTTTT. Encoded protein: CASSRLGSDTGELFF.

The rearrangement links TRBV20-1 to TRBJ2-5; TRBD1 or TRBD2 may be the D gene (5 bases each). The CDR3 covers 15 residues. V lost 2 bases to trimming and J lost 2 bases, with 15 bases between them. Looked up from germline, CDR1 is DFQATT and CDR2 is SNEGSKA (reference sequence). For the CDR3, the DNA is TGCAGTGCTAGATCGGGGCGGCGTGCTCAAGAGACCCAGTACTTC. It encodes CSARSGRRAQETQYF.

The chain joins TRBV4-2 to TRBJ2-7; TRBD1 matches at 7 bases. The germline V gene has CDR1 LGHNA and CDR2 YNFKEQ. V trimming: 1 base; J trimming: 1 base; junction bases outside the gene matches: 10. CDR3 length equals 17 residues. CDR3 residues: CASSQADFRDSSYEQYF. In DNA, the CDR3 is TGTGCCAGCAGCCAAGCCGACTTCCGGGACAGTTCCTACGAGCAGTACTTC.

As concerns this clonotype: At one boundary the junction diverges from the germline segment, which might be a read error. This sequence joins TRBV27 and TRBJ1-1, with a weak D call TRBD1 (5 bases). The V gene's germline CDR1 is MNHEY and CDR2 SMNVEV (reference sequence). The CDR3 is made up of 15 amino acids. CDR3 sequence reads: CAGSSYGGGYTEAFF. The CDR3 coding sequence is TGTGCCGGCAGTTCCTATGGGGGGGGGTACACTGAAGCTTTCTTT.

V and J are TRBV15 and TRBJ1-6; no clear D. V lost 8 bases and J 5 bases, leaving 16 bases between the germline ends. The CDR3 is made up of 15 amino acids. Looked up from germline, CDR1 is LNHNV and CDR2 is YYDKDF (reference sequence). In nucleotides, the CDR3 is TGTGCCACCGAGCCCAGACGAAACGATAATTCACCCCTCCACTTT. Translation: CATEPRRNDNSPLHF.

The gene calls are TRBV7-3 and TRBJ2-3, with 13 nucleotides matching TRBD2. The junction had 7 bases not matched to a gene; V was cut back by 5 bases and J by 5 bases. The germline gives CDR1 SGHTA, CDR2 FQGTGA. The CDR3 extends over 16 amino acids. In DNA form, the CDR3 reads TGTGCCAGCAGCCTCTTACTAGCGGGGGGGCAAGATACGCAGTATTTT. It is translated as CASSLLLAGGQDTQYF. Filled out from reference TRBV7-3 and TRBJ2-3, the complete variable domain reads GAGVSQTPSNKVTEKGKYVELRCDPISGHTALYWYRQSLGQGPEFLIYFQGTGAADDSGLPNDRFFAVRPEGSVSTLKIQRTERGDSAVYLCASSLLLAGGQDTQYFGPGTRLTVL.

This clonotype showed up many times. The CDR3 coding sequence is TGTGCCAGCAGCCCCCGACGGTTCGGGGAAGAGACCCAGTACTTC. Amino acid sequence: CASSPRRFGEETQYF. This rearrangement joins TRBV5-6 to TRBJ2-5, with a tentative D call TRBD2 (5 bases). V was shortened by 4 bases and J by 3 bases, with 16 bases between the two germline ends. The CDR3 is 15 residues long. CDR1 and CDR2 from the germline V gene are SGHDT and YYEEEE.

The chain combines TRBV3-1 with TRBJ2-2; tentatively, D is TRBD1 (5 bases). Germline-derived CDR1 and CDR2 are LGHDT and YNNKEL (reference sequence). The V and J ends lost 0 bases and 5 bases respectively, with 16 bases between them. This CDR3 is built from 17 residues. Written as DNA, the CDR3 is TGTGCCAGCAGCCAAGACCCGACGGGCAAGGGGACCGGGGAGCTGTTTTTT. It codes for CASSQDPTGKGTGELFF.

This chain connects TRBV7-9 to TRBJ2-7; a weak D match, TRBD2 (5 bases). The CDR3 contains 17 residues. Deletions cut 6 bases from V and 4 bases from J, with 25 bases between. From germline, CDR1 is SEHNR and CDR2 FQNEAQ (reference sequence). CDR3 nucleotides: TGTGCCAGCAGTAGAGCCGGTAGCGAGGTTGAATTATACGAGCAGTACTTC. This sequence encodes CASSRAGSEVELYEQYF.

The chain links TRBV3-1 to TRBJ1-4, with D unresolved. V was clipped by 4 bases and J by 4 bases, with 13 bases between them. Per the germline V gene, CDR1 is LGHDT and CDR2 is YNNKEL (reference sequence). The CDR3 has 15 amino acids. The CDR3 sequence is CASSPRSGNNEKLFF. The CDR3 region has the DNA TGTGCCAGCAGCCCCCGGTCTGGGAATAATGAAAAACTGTTTTTT.

The chain carries TRBV6-6 and TRBJ1-1; D unresolved. Deletions cut 6 bases from V and 1 base from J, with 12 bases between. This CDR3 contains 14 residues. CDR1 and CDR2 (germline): MNHNY, SVGAGI (reference sequence). The CDR3 sequence is CASSLLGPNTEAFF. The CDR3 nucleotides read TGTGCCAGCAGCCTGTTAGGGCCGAACACTGAAGCTTTCTTT.